Only a few counts were recorded for the clone carrying this T cell receptor (beta chain). As yet, its antigen is unknown. This sample stems from a study of T cells after yellow fever vaccination. Points from the study as a whole: Subsequent booster samples again held most clones from primary vaccination (96% CD4, 85% to 90% CD8). One caveat is that FACS-sorted repertoires could contain abundant clonotypes contaminating from the bulk population. Weaker in magnitude, the secondary response showed a faster peak on day 5 versus 15.

Trimming removed 6 bases from V and 0 bases from J, with 12 bases in between. Germline V lookup: CDR1 DFQATT, CDR2 SNEGSKA (reference sequence). There are 14 residues in the CDR3. 5'RACE template switching added a universal primer site and UMIs to TCR cDNA. TCRdb re-called the 5' RACE reads with MiXCR, one entry per CDR3 protein. This sample has about 630,000 distinct CDR3 sequences, with about 12% found just once. The source material was PBMCs, sampled on the day of the yellow fever booster vaccination. The source of this sequence is a man in his thirties or forties who received the YFV17D yellow fever vaccine. V and J are TRBV20-1 and TRBJ1-5; D not resolved. This chain's CDR3 is CSALGRYSNQPQHF. As DNA, the CDR3 is TGCAGTGCCCTGGGCCGTTATAGCAATCAGCCCCAGCATTTT.